This T cell receptor (beta chain) was profiled in a study of blood T cell repertoires in COVID-19. Assay: immunoSEQ multiplex PCR; the TCRdb copy retains only in-frame clones and omits some. The sample consists of fewer than 250,000 clones, roughly 83% of them appearing once. The trim removed 4 bases at V and 1 base at J, leaving 1 base unmatched. This CDR3 is built from 15 residues. CDR1 and CDR2 from the germline V gene are MDHEN and SYDVKM. Sequenced sample: peripheral blood. The rearrangement links TRBV28 to TRBJ2-5, with 12 bases that match TRBD2. The sequence was collected from a woman of 80 years or more with COVID-19, enrolled during active disease. The CDR3 DNA reads TGTGCCAGCAGTTCTAGCGGGGGGGGCCAAGAGACCCAGTACTTC. It yields the protein CASSSSGGGQETQYF.